A selection of T cell receptor beta chains follows, all from one sample in a study of T cell responses to AZD1222 COVID-19 vaccine. Only in-frame clones appear in the TCRdb table, and some are missing; sequencing was by immunoSEQ multiplex PCR. The table records approximately 120,000 clones, roughly 91% of them present only once. The sequences come from peripheral blood, collected on day 0 of MenACWY control vaccination. All receptors come from an adult in good health. Each CDR3 is given with its conserved first and last residue. Each record gives: J gene, V gene, D gene, clone size, CDR3 DNA, CDR3 protein. D genes are given only for firm matches. Expanded clones get a size class; other rows say once, few or many, or leave the size out.

j_call: TRBJ2-1
v_call: TRBV5-4
d_call: TRBD2
clone_size: once
cdr3_nt: TGTGCCAGCTTGGGACTAGCGGGCAATGAGCAGTTCTTC
cdr3_aa: CASLGLAGNEQFF

j_call: TRBJ2-3
v_call: TRBV3-1/TRBV3-2
d_call: NA
clone_size: once
cdr3_nt: TGTGCCAGCAGCCCCTGGCCGGGAGATACGCAGTATTTT
cdr3_aa: CASSPWPGDTQYF

j_call: TRBJ2-3
v_call: TRBV5-1
d_call: TRBD2
clone_size: NA
cdr3_nt: TGCGCCAGCAGCTCTGGACTAGCGGGACACCCCCCAGATACGCAGTATTTT
cdr3_aa: CASSSGLAGHPPDTQYF

j_call: TRBJ2-3
v_call: TRBV11-3
d_call: NA
clone_size: NA
cdr3_nt: TGTGCCAGCAGCTTAGACGGGAGCACAGATACGCAGTATTTT
cdr3_aa: CASSLDGSTDTQYF

j_call: TRBJ2-7
v_call: TRBV11-3
d_call: NA
clone_size: few
cdr3_nt: TGTGCCAGCAGCTTAAGCACCTACGAGCAGTACTTC
cdr3_aa: CASSLSTYEQYF

j_call: TRBJ2-1
v_call: TRBV6-5
d_call: TRBD1
clone_size: NA
cdr3_nt: TGTGCCAGCAGCGGAACAGGGGGCTCGTACAATGAGCAGTTCTTC
cdr3_aa: CASSGTGGSYNEQFF

j_call: TRBJ1-1
v_call: TRBV12-3/TRBV12-4
d_call: NA
clone_size: once
cdr3_nt: TGTGCCAGCGGCAGGCGGAACACTGAAGCTTTCTTT
cdr3_aa: CASGRRNTEAFF

j_call: TRBJ2-1
v_call: TRBV5-1
d_call: TRBD2
clone_size: NA
cdr3_nt: TGCGCCAGCAGCGCTAGCGGGAGCGTCTATGAGCAGTTCTTC
cdr3_aa: CASSASGSVYEQFF

j_call: TRBJ1-2
v_call: TRBV6-5
d_call: NA
clone_size: NA
cdr3_nt: TGTGCCAGCAGTTACTCTTCCTCTGGGAACTATGGCTACACCTTC
cdr3_aa: CASSYSSSGNYGYTF

j_call: TRBJ2-7
v_call: TRBV5-1
d_call: TRBD1
clone_size: NA
cdr3_nt: TGCGCCAGCAGCCCGGGACAGAACTACGAGCAGTACTTC
cdr3_aa: CASSPGQNYEQYF

j_call: TRBJ2-1
v_call: TRBV5-1
d_call: TRBD1
clone_size: NA
cdr3_nt: TGCGCCAGCAGCTTGAATCCGGGACAGGGGGTGAATGAGCAGTTCTTC
cdr3_aa: CASSLNPGQGVNEQFF

j_call: TRBJ2-6
v_call: TRBV19
d_call: NA
clone_size: once
cdr3_nt: TGTGCCAGTAGTATGAGGGCCCTACGCTCTGGGGCCAACGTCCTGACTTTC
cdr3_aa: CASSMRALRSGANVLTF

j_call: TRBJ1-1
v_call: TRBV18
d_call: NA
clone_size: once
cdr3_nt: TGTGCCAGCTCGCCCGTTCGCGCGGGCACTGAAGCTTTCTTT
cdr3_aa: CASSPVRAGTEAFF

j_call: TRBJ1-2
v_call: TRBV6-5
d_call: TRBD1
clone_size: NA
cdr3_nt: TGTGCCAGCAGTTACTCGACTGCAGGGGGCAACTATGGCTACACCTTC
cdr3_aa: CASSYSTAGGNYGYTF

j_call: TRBJ2-2
v_call: TRBV2
d_call: TRBD1
clone_size: NA
cdr3_nt: TGTGCCAGCAAAAGGGACAGGGCGAACACCGGGGAGCTGTTTTTT
cdr3_aa: CASKRDRANTGELFF

j_call: TRBJ2-2
v_call: TRBV2
d_call: NA
clone_size: NA
cdr3_nt: TGTGCCACCAGGAGGGGGCTAGCGGGTAGGAACGGGGAGCTGTTTTTT
cdr3_aa: CATRRGLAGRNGELFF

j_call: TRBJ2-3
v_call: TRBV24-1
d_call: NA
clone_size: NA
cdr3_nt: TGTGCCACGGAAGGGGATAGCACAGATACGCAGTATTTT
cdr3_aa: CATEGDSTDTQYF

j_call: TRBJ1-1
v_call: TRBV6-5
d_call: TRBD1
clone_size: NA
cdr3_nt: TGTGCCAGCAGTCCGACAGGGTCCACTGAAGCTTTCTTT
cdr3_aa: CASSPTGSTEAFF

j_call: TRBJ1-2
v_call: TRBV4-2
d_call: TRBD1
clone_size: once
cdr3_nt: TGTGCCAGCAGCCAAGACTCGGTCGGGACAGGGTATGGCTACACCTTC
cdr3_aa: CASSQDSVGTGYGYTF

j_call: TRBJ1-2
v_call: TRBV7-3
d_call: NA
clone_size: NA
cdr3_nt: TGTGCCAGCAGTTGCGGACGGAACTATGGCTACACCTTC
cdr3_aa: CASSCGRNYGYTF

j_call: TRBJ2-7
v_call: TRBV6-5
d_call: NA
clone_size: NA
cdr3_nt: TGTGCCAGCAGCCCCATGAAGGGCTACGAGCAGTACTTC
cdr3_aa: CASSPMKGYEQYF

j_call: TRBJ2-7
v_call: TRBV3-1/TRBV3-2
d_call: TRBD2
clone_size: NA
cdr3_nt: TGTGCCAGCAGCCAAGGTCGGGAGGGCAGCTACGAGCAGTACTTC
cdr3_aa: CASSQGREGSYEQYF

j_call: TRBJ2-1
v_call: TRBV27
d_call: NA
clone_size: once
cdr3_nt: TGTGCCAGCAGTTTCGTGACTCTCAGCTCCTACAATGAGCAGTTCTTC
cdr3_aa: CASSFVTLSSYNEQFF

j_call: TRBJ2-7
v_call: TRBV7-9
d_call: NA
clone_size: NA
cdr3_nt: TGTGCCAGCAGCGCCCTTGAGAGTTGGAACTACGAGCAGTACTTC
cdr3_aa: CASSALESWNYEQYF

j_call: TRBJ1-1
v_call: TRBV5-8
d_call: TRBD1
clone_size: NA
cdr3_nt: TGTGCCAGCAGCCCGGACAGGAGGATGAACACTGAAGCTTTCTTT
cdr3_aa: CASSPDRRMNTEAFF

j_call: TRBJ2-7
v_call: TRBV6-6
d_call: NA
clone_size: NA
cdr3_nt: TGTGCCAGCAGTTACTCGACCCCTAGCTACGAGCAGTACTTC
cdr3_aa: CASSYSTPSYEQYF

j_call: TRBJ1-2
v_call: TRBV28
d_call: NA
clone_size: NA
cdr3_nt: TGTGCCAGCAGTTTAGTGCGGGGTTCTGGCTACACCTTC
cdr3_aa: CASSLVRGSGYTF

j_call: TRBJ2-3
v_call: TRBV7-2
d_call: NA
clone_size: NA
cdr3_nt: TGTGCCAGCAGCTACCAGGTTCTGGCTAGCACAGATACGCAGTATTTT
cdr3_aa: CASSYQVLASTDTQYF